Detailed here is one T cell receptor (beta chain). No antigen is known for it. Sequenced by immunoSEQ multiplex PCR; TCRdb stores in-frame clones only, minus some. Of some 60,000 clones in the sample, less than 80% were seen once. This sample stems from a study of radiotherapy plus CTLA-4 blockade in lung cancer. Per germline, CDR1 SEHNR and CDR2 FQNEAQ (reference sequence). V gave up 5 bases and J gave up 9 bases, with 17 bases separating them. The CDR3 is 14 residues long. Study-level results: Subsequent to radiotherapy plus ipilimumab, tumor-derived TCR clones underwent expansion in blood.

The chain has TRBV7-9 and TRBJ1-3, with D maybe TRBD1 (5 bases). This clonotype was obtained from a human donor with non-small cell lung cancer who had a complete response to radiotherapy plus ipilimumab. This sample comprised peripheral blood, obtained from a patient treated with radiotherapy plus ipilimumab. DNA for the CDR3: TGTGCCAGCAGCGCCCAGACAGCTATCGGCACCATATATTTT. It is translated as CASSAQTAIGTIYF.